The 17 T cell receptor beta chains presented below share a single source sample, sequenced in a study of fetal regulatory T cell absence and autoimmunity. TCRdb's copy holds only in-frame clones and misses some; the assay was immunoSEQ multiplex PCR. The sample includes some 87,000 clones, roughly 78% of them seen just once. What was sequenced was pancreas tissue. The receptors here all came from a male donor with IPEX syndrome.

The V call is TRBV5-6, the J call TRBJ2-3; 11 nucleotides align to TRBD2. V trimming: 0 bases; J trimming: 6 bases; junction bases outside the gene matches: 6. CDR3 length: 16 amino acids. CDR1 is SGHDT, CDR2 YYEEEE, per germline. DNA of the CDR3: TGTGCCAGCAGCTTGGGACTAGCGGGGAGTTGGGATACGCAGTATTTT. Translating it yields CASSLGLAGSWDTQYF.

The table lists this clone with a few counts. V gene TRBV6-5 combines with J gene TRBJ2-7, with TRBD2 matching 9 bases. The length of the CDR3 is 14 residues. The germline CDR1 and CDR2 sequences are MNHEY and SVGAGI. The J segment lost 7 bases and the V segment lost 5 bases, leaving 9 bases of the junction unmatched. The DNA of the CDR3 is TGTGCCAGCAGTCCCGGGACTAGCCGTAGGGAGCAGTACTTC. Translation: CASSPGTSRREQYF.

This chain uses TRBV7-9 with TRBJ2-7; 11 bases align to TRBD2. The V gene's germline CDR1 is SEHNR and CDR2 FQNEAQ (reference sequence). J lost 6 bases, V lost 2 bases, and 0 bases had no gene match. This CDR3 comprises 13 residues. CDR3 sequence (DNA): TGTGCCAGCAGCTTACTAGCGGGAGGCGAGCAGTACTTC. It yields the protein CASSLLAGGEQYF.

J is TRBJ2-3 and V is TRBV5-1; 9 bases match TRBD2. Germline loops: CDR1 SGHRS, CDR2 YFSETQ. This CDR3 spans 12 amino acids. With 0 bases clipped from V and 10 bases from J, the junction kept 0 bases outside the gene matches. The CDR3 DNA is TGCGCCAGCAGCTTGGGCGGGGGGGCGCAGTATTTT. This gives the protein CASSLGGGAQYF.

The gene calls are TRBV5-8 and TRBJ2-5; D remains ambiguous. V was pared by 5 bases and J by 5 bases, with 13 bases between. CDR1 is SGHTS, CDR2 YDEGEE, per germline. The CDR3 runs to 13 residues. CDR3 nucleotide sequence: TGTGCCAGCAGATACATAGGTTTCGAGACCCAGTACTTC. Translating gives CASRYIGFETQYF.

The V gene is TRBV6-6, the J gene TRBJ1-6, with D maybe TRBD1 (5 bases). The length of the CDR3 is 14 residues. Trimming stripped 2 bases from V and 6 bases from J, with 8 bases between. Germline values: CDR1 MNHNY, CDR2 SVGAGI (reference sequence). In DNA form, the CDR3 reads TGTGCCAGCAGTTACGGGGGAGGTAATTCACCCCTCCACTTT. Translated, it gives CASSYGGGNSPLHF.

This clone was picked up a small number of times. This chain uses TRBV18 with TRBJ2-3; no clear D gene. This CDR3 comprises 13 residues. Germline CDR1 KGHSH, CDR2 LQKENI. Trimming stripped 1 base from V and 1 base from J, with 3 bases between. In DNA form, the CDR3 reads TGTGCCAGCTCACCACAGGGCACAGATACGCAGTATTTT. Its translation is CASSPQGTDTQYF.

The J gene is TRBJ2-7, the V gene TRBV30, with 13 bases aligning to TRBD2. This CDR3 spans 15 amino acids. Germline V CDR1 and CDR2: GTSNPN, SVGIG (reference sequence). V lost 0 bases to trimming and J lost 4 bases; unmatched junction nucleotides: 3. CDR3 sequence: CAWSVLAGGFYEQYF. The CDR3 nucleotides are TGTGCCTGGAGTGTACTAGCGGGAGGGTTTTACGAGCAGTACTTC.

The CDR3, as DNA: TGTGCCAGCAGCTTAGGGTATGCTTCCTACGAGCAGTACTTC. Protein product: CASSLGYASYEQYF. V usage is TRBV7-9 and J usage is TRBJ2-7, with unresolved D. CDR3 length: 14 residues. The V end lost 1 base, the J end lost 1 base, and 8 bases lay between the germline ends. CDR1 and CDR2 (germline): SEHNR, FQNEAQ (reference sequence).

This sequence joins TRBV30 and TRBJ1-1; tentatively, D is TRBD1 (5 bases). V dropped 0 bases and J dropped 1 base, with 12 bases sitting between them. The CDR3 contains 15 residues. Germline V gene data show CDR1 as GTSNPN and CDR2 as SVGIG (reference sequence). The CDR3 spells CAWSVKGQGNTEAFF. CDR3 bases: TGTGCCTGGAGTGTAAAGGGGCAGGGGAACACTGAAGCTTTCTTT.

The CDR3, as DNA: TGTGCTAGTGGTTTGGCAGGGGCGAACACCGGGGAGCTGTTTTTT. Protein product: CASGLAGANTGELFF. This chain joins TRBV12-5 and TRBJ2-2, with D possibly TRBD1 on 6 matching bases. Trimming removed 1 base from V and 0 bases from J, with 6 bases in between. Germline V CDR1 and CDR2: LGHNT, FRNRAP. This CDR3 is built from 15 residues.

This clone was found once. The rearrangement uses TRBV5-4 and TRBJ2-1; weak D call: TRBD1 (6 bases). V was shortened by 4 bases and J by 1 base, with 12 bases between the two germline ends. CDR1 and CDR2 (germline): SGHNT, YYREEE (reference sequence). The CDR3 loop spans 15 amino acids. CDR3: CASSPTGQSYNEQFF. CDR3 in DNA: TGTGCCAGCAGCCCTACAGGACAGTCCTACAATGAGCAGTTCTTC. The entire variable domain, with the rest obtained from reference TRBV5-4 and TRBJ2-1, is as follows: ETGVTQSPTHLIKTRGQQVTLRCSSQSGHNTVSWYQQALGQGPQFIFQYYREEENGRGNFPPRFSGLQFPNYSSELNVNALELDDSALYLCASSPTGQSYNEQFFGPGTRLTVL.

The chain is built from TRBV6-9 and TRBJ2-7; tentatively, D is TRBD2 (6 bases). Trimming cost V 6 bases and J 4 bases, with 19 bases left between them. The CDR3 totals 15 residues. Per the germline V gene, CDR1 is MNHGY and CDR2 is SVAAGI. The CDR3 region is CASRFRDFPPYEQYF. For the CDR3, the DNA is TGTGCCAGCAGATTCCGGGACTTCCCCCCGTACGAGCAGTACTTC.

V and J are TRBV6-6 and TRBJ2-5, with 7 bases aligning to TRBD2. This CDR3 contains 13 residues. V shed 3 bases and J 5 bases; nucleotides not matched to a gene: 3. Germline V CDR1 and CDR2: MNHNY, SVGAGI (reference sequence). CDR3 nucleotides: TGTGCCAGCAGTTATAGGGGAGGGGAGACCCAGTACTTC. It yields the protein CASSYRGGETQYF.

The rearrangement links TRBV30 to TRBJ2-7; 10 nucleotides line up with TRBD1. CDR1 is GTSNPN, CDR2 SVGIG, per germline (reference sequence). The CDR3 has 15 amino acids. J gave up 0 bases and V 3 bases, and 5 bases lay outside the gene matches. The DNA for the CDR3 is TGTGCCTGGAGCTACGACAGGGGGCGCTCCTACGAGCAGTACTTC. The encoded protein is CAWSYDRGRSYEQYF.

The CDR3: CASSSSVHFTDTQYF. The CDR3 nucleotides are TGTGCCAGCAGCTCCTCCGTCCATTTCACAGATACGCAGTATTTT. This chain connects TRBV7-6 to TRBJ2-3; D uncertain. Germline CDR1 and CDR2: SGHVS and FNYEAQ. The CDR3 sequence is 15 residues long. V lost 4 bases, J lost 2 bases, and 13 bases lay in between.

The chain is built from TRBV19 and TRBJ1-1, with 7 bases fitting TRBD1. The ends lost 4 bases at V and 0 bases at J; junction bases unmatched: 5. Germline lookup yields CDR1 LNHDA and CDR2 SQIVND (reference sequence). This CDR3 has 15 residues. The CDR3 sequence is CASSKGANMNTEAFF. CDR3 bases: TGTGCCAGTAGTAAGGGGGCCAACATGAACACTGAAGCTTTCTTT.